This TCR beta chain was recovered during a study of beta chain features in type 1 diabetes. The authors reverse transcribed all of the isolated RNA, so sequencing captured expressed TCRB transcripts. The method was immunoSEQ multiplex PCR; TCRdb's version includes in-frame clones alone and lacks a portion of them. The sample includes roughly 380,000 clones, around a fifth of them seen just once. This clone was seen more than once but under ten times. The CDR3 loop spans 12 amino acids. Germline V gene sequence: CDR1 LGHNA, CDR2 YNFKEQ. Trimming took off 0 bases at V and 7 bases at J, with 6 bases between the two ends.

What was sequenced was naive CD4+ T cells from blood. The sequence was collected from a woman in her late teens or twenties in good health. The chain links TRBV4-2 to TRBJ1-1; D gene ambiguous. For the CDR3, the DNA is TGTGCCAGCAGCCAAGATCGAGATGAAGCTTTCTTT. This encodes CASSQDRDEAFF.